Listed here are 12 T cell receptor beta chains from one sample, sequenced in a study of Graves' ophthalmopathy and Graves' hyperthyroidism. For repertoire sequencing, the TCR beta CDR3 regions were amplified from RNA transcripts. The workflow started with a first-round RT-PCR run with HTBI primers and then moved on to a second-round multiplex PCR. TCRdb analysed the multiplex PCR reads with MiXCR anew, one entry per CDR3 protein. The repertoire holds about 480,000 distinct CDR3 sequences, with 13% to 15% as singletons. Sequences were obtained from blood. These receptors were collected from a woman aged 25 to 39 with Graves' ophthalmopathy.

This clonotype was observed at least ten times. V gene TRBV6-1 combines with J gene TRBJ1-1; D unresolved. Germline CDR1 MNHNS, CDR2 SASEGT. CDR3 length equals 14 residues. Trimming removed 7 bases at V and 3 bases at J, with 15 bases between. CDR3 bases: TGTGCCAGCAAAGACGACGGGAGCTACACTGAAGCTTTCTTT. It encodes CASKDDGSYTEAFF.

This clonotype was seen once. A much bigger clone sits one base away, suggesting this may be a read error. The V call is TRBV10-1, the J call TRBJ2-7; 8 bases align to TRBD2. J gave up 1 base and V 6 bases, and 8 bases lay outside the gene matches. Germline CDR1 is WNHNN and CDR2 is SYGVQD (reference sequence). This CDR3 region has 15 residues. The CDR3 DNA follows: TGCGCCAGCAGCTGGACTAGCAGGAGGTCCTACGAGCAGTACTTC. It is translated as CASSWTSRRSYEQYF.

This clonotype was detected only a few times. The V call is TRBV9, the J call TRBJ2-7; TRBD2 matches 9 bases. Unmatched junction bases numbered 3, after V lost 4 bases and J lost 1 base. Germline V CDR1 and CDR2: SGDLS, YYNGEE. The CDR3 contains 14 residues. CDR3: CASSSGLASYEQYF. DNA of the CDR3: TGTGCCAGCAGCTCAGGACTAGCGTCCTACGAGCAGTACTTC. The full variable domain, rest sourced from reference TRBV9 and TRBJ2-7, is DSGVTQTPKHLITATGQRVTLRCSPRSGDLSVYWYQQSLDQGLQFLIQYYNGEERAKGNILERFSAQQFPDLHSELNLSSLELGDSALYFCASSSGLASYEQYFGPGTRLTVT.

This clonotype was seen a handful of times. The J gene is TRBJ1-1, the V gene TRBV5-1, with TRBD1 identical over 7 bases. The CDR3 loop spans 15 amino acids. Germline CDR1 and CDR2: SGHRS and YFSETQ. V lost 4 bases to trimming and J lost 0 bases; unmatched junction nucleotides: 6. The CDR3 DNA reads as TGCGCCAGCAGCGCTTACAGGGGAATGAACACTGAAGCTTTCTTT. This translates into CASSAYRGMNTEAFF.

This clonotype was seen ten or more times. This CDR3 is CASSPNVARGEQYF. CDR3 bases: TGTGCCAGCAGTCCAAACGTCGCTCGCGGCGAGCAGTACTTC. The gene calls are TRBV12-3 or TRBV12-4 and TRBJ2-7; D ambiguous. The CDR3 contains 14 residues. The V and J ends lost 5 bases and 6 bases respectively, with 17 bases between them.

The chain recombines TRBV9 with TRBJ2-7; D call uncertain. CDR1 is SGDLS and CDR2 is YYNGEE in the germline V gene. This CDR3 has 14 amino acids. The V end lost 4 bases, the J end lost 4 bases, and 15 bases lay between the germline ends. DNA of the CDR3: TGTGCCAGCAGCCCCGGGCCCGCTCCATACGAGCAGTACTTC. Translating it yields CASSPGPAPYEQYF.

This clonotype was seen many times. The chain recombines TRBV3-1 with TRBJ2-5; TRBD2 agrees at 8 bases. The CDR3 spans 17 residues. Per germline, CDR1 LGHDT and CDR2 YNNKEL (reference sequence). The J segment lost 2 bases and the V segment lost 5 bases, leaving 13 bases of the junction unmatched. This chain's CDR3 is CASSWRGGGLIQETQYF. The CDR3 nucleotides read TGTGCCAGCAGCTGGAGGGGCGGGGGGTTGATACAAGAGACCCAGTACTTC.

The chain joins TRBV3-1 to TRBJ2-7, with 8 bases fitting TRBD2. The length of the CDR3 is 15 residues. Germline lookup yields CDR1 LGHDT and CDR2 YNNKEL (reference sequence). V trimming: 2 bases; J trimming: 4 bases; junction bases outside the gene matches: 7. The CDR3 spells CASSQPLSGIYEQYF. The CDR3 nucleotides read TGTGCCAGCAGCCAACCCCTTAGCGGGATTTACGAGCAGTACTTC.

This clonotype was seen a handful of times. The rearrangement links TRBV10-3 to TRBJ2-3; 7 bases fit TRBD2. Germline-derived CDR1 and CDR2 are ENHRY and SYGVKD. The CDR3 extends over 15 amino acids. V lost 4 bases and J lost 2; bases outside the gene matches: 6. The CDR3 DNA sequence: TGTGCCATCAGTGCGGCGGGAGATGCCACAGATACGCAGTATTTT. Protein sequence: CAISAAGDATDTQYF.

The chain carries TRBV3-1 and TRBJ1-1; D not certain. V dropped 1 base and J dropped 4 bases, with 10 bases sitting between them. Germline values: CDR1 LGHDT, CDR2 YNNKEL (reference sequence). The CDR3 sequence is 14 residues long. The DNA of the CDR3 is TGTGCCAGCAGCCAAGGGCCCCGGACCACTGAAGCTTTCTTT. Amino acid sequence: CASSQGPRTTEAFF.

The chain is built from TRBV18 and TRBJ2-7; D gene unclear. The CDR3 totals 12 residues. Per the germline V gene, CDR1 is KGHSH and CDR2 is LQKENI. Deletions cut 2 bases from V and 5 bases from J, with 7 bases between. The DNA for the CDR3 is TGTGCCAGCTCACCAAACACCCACGAGCAGTACTTC. Encoded protein: CASSPNTHEQYF.

At least ten counts were recorded for this clonotype. The rearrangement joins TRBV5-1 to TRBJ1-6; 9 bases line up with TRBD1. Losses at the gene ends were 7 bases for V and 8 bases for J; bases not matched to a gene: 4. This CDR3 contains 13 residues. Per the germline V gene, CDR1 is SGHRS and CDR2 is YFSETQ. For the CDR3, the DNA is TGCGCCAGCGCCGGGACAGGGTATTCACCCCTCCACTTT. The encoded protein is CASAGTGYSPLHF.